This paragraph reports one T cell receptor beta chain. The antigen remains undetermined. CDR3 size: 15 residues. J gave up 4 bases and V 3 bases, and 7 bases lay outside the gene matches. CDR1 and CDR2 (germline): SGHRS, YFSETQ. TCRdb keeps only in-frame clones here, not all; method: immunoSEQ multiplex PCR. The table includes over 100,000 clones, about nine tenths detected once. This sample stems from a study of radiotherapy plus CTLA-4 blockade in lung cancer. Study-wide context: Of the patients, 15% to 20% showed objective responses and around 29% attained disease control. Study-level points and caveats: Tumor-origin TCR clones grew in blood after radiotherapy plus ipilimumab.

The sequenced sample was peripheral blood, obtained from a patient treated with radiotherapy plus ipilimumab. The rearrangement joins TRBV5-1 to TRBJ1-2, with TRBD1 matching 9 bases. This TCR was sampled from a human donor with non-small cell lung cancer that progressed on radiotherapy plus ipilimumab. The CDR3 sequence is CASSSGTGRAYGYTF. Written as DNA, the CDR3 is TGCGCCAGCAGCTCCGGGACAGGGCGGGCCTATGGCTACACCTTC.